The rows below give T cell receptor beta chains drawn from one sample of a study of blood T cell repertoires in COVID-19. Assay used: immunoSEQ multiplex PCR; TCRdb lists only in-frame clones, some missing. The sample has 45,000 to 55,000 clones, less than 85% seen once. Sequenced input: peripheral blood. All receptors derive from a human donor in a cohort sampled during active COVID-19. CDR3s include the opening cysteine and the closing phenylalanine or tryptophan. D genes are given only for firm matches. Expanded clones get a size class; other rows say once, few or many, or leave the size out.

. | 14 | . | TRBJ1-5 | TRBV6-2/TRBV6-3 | TGTGCCAGCAGCATAGGGGGTTGGAACCAGCCCCAGCATTTT | CASSIGGWNQPQHF
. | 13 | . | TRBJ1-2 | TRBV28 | TGTGCCACGGGGGGGAGTGGAAACTATGGCTACACCTTC | CATGGSGNYGYTF
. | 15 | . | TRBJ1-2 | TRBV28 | TGTGCCAGCAGTACCCGGGGGGGCGGCTCCTATGGCTACACCTTC | CASSTRGGGSYGYTF
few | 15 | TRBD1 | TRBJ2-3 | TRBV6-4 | TGTGCCAGCAGTGTCACGACAGGGCACACAGATACGCAGTATTTT | CASSVTTGHTDTQYF
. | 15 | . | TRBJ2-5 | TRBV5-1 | TGCGCCAGCAGCCGTAGTCCGTGGAGGGAAGAGACCCAGTACTTC | CASSRSPWREETQYF
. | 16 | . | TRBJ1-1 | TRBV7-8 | TGTGCCAGCAGCTTAAACGGACTTACGGTGAACACTGAAGCTTTCTTT | CASSLNGLTVNTEAFF
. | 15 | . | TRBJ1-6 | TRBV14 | TGTGCCAGCAGCCAAGATCGGGGGGGAAATTCACCCCTCCACTTT | CASSQDRGGNSPLHF
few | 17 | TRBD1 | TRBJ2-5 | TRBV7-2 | TGTGCCAGCAGACCCTTTAACCGGGACAGGGGTCAAGAGACCCAGTACTTC | CASRPFNRDRGQETQYF
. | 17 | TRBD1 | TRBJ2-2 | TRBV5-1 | TGCGCCAGCAGCCAAAGGACAGGGGCTACGAACACCGGGGAGCTGTTTTTT | CASSQRTGATNTGELFF
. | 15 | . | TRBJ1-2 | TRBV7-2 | TGTGCCAGCAGCCCCGACAGGCGGGGGGGCTATGGCTACACCTTC | CASSPDRRGGYGYTF
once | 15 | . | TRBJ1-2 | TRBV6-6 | TGTGCCAGCAGTTACCCGAATAGACAGGAGTATGGCTACACCTTC | CASSYPNRQEYGYTF
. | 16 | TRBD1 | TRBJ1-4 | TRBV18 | TGTGCCAGCTCACCTTCCCAGGGGGCAACTAATGAAAAACTGTTTTTT | CASSPSQGATNEKLFF
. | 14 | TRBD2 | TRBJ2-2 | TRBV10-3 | TGTGCCATCAGTGAACAGACGGGGGGTTGGGAGCTGTTTTTT | CAISEQTGGWELFF
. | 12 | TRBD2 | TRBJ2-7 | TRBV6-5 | TGTGCCAGCAGTCCGGGGGGGTACGAGCAGTACTTC | CASSPGGYEQYF
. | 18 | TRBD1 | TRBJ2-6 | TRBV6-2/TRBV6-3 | TGTGCCAGCAGTTACCCCGGGACAGGTCTCTCTGGGGCCAACGTCCTGACTTTC | CASSYPGTGLSGANVLTF
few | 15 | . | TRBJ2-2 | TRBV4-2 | TGTGCCAGCAGCCAAGATTCTAGTCCCGCCGGGGAGCTGTTTTTT | CASSQDSSPAGELFF
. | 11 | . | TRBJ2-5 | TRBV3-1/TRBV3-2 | TGTGCCAGCGGCGGAGCTAAGACCCAGTACTTC | CASGGAKTQYF
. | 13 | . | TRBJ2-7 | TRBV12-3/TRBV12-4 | TGTGCCAGCAGTGACGACAGCTCCTACGAGCAGTACTTC | CASSDDSSYEQYF
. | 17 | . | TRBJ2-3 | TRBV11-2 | TGTGCCAGCAGCTGGGGAGGATCTATGGCTAGCACAGATACGCAGTATTTT | CASSWGGSMASTDTQYF
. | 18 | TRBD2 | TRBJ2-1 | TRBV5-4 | TGTGCCAGCAGCTTGGGACTAGCGGGGGGGCACGCGGTGGGTGAGCAGTTCTTC | CASSLGLAGGHAVGEQFF
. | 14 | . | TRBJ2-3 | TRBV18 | TGTGCCAGCTCACCCCGGGGTACAACAGATACGCAGTATTTT | CASSPRGTTDTQYF
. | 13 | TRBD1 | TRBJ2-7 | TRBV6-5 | TGTGCCAGCAGGTATGACAGGGACTACGAGCAGTACTTC | CASRYDRDYEQYF
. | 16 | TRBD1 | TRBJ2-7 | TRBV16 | TGTGCCAGCAGCCGTACGGGACAGTACCTCTCCTACGAGCAGTACTTC | CASSRTGQYLSYEQYF
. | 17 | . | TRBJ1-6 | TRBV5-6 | TGTGCCAGCAGCCCAAGCCCCGCGTACAGGGCGGGTTCACCCCTCCACTTT | CASSPSPAYRAGSPLHF
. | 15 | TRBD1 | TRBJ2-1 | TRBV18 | TGTGCCAGCTCACCACCGGACAGGGCCTACAATGAGCAGTTCTTC | CASSPPDRAYNEQFF
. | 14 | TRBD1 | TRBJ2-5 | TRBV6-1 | TGTGCCAGCATCGGGACAGGGAGGAGGGAGACCCAGTACTTC | CASIGTGRRETQYF
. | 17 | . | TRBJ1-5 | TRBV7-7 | TGTGCCAGCAGCTTGCAGATTCCCGGGGTCAGCAATCAGCCCCAGCATTTT | CASSLQIPGVSNQPQHF
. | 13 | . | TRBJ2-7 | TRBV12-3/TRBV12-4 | TGTGCCAGCAGTTCAGGGGCCTCCTACGAGCAGTACTTC | CASSSGASYEQYF